This TCR beta chain was documented in a study of memory CD4+ T cells and cytomegalovirus serostatus. Sequenced by immunoSEQ multiplex PCR; TCRdb stores in-frame clones only, minus some. Of tens of thousands of clones listed, over 60% are singletons. Trimming removed 6 bases at V and 6 bases at J, with 9 bases between. The germline CDR1 and CDR2 sequences are MDHEN and SYDVKM. This CDR3 region has 12 residues. The sort gate was single viable CD3+CD4+CD8-CD45RO+ cells for memory CD4+ T cells. The source material was memory CD4+ T cells from blood. This receptor was identified in an adult in good health and CMV-seronegative. The V gene is TRBV28, the J gene TRBJ2-1; D not resolved. CDR3 loop: CASSPVPNEQFF. DNA of the CDR3: TGTGCCAGCAGCCCGGTTCCCAATGAGCAGTTCTTC.